Sequencing of this T cell receptor (beta chain) was carried out in a study of cytomegalovirus exposure and HLA in healthy donors (dated by TCRdb to about 2017). Regarding the complete study: According to an earlier analysis of a few hundred of the donors, some 170 million T cells yielded roughly 100 million unique TCR beta sequences and approximately 300 Gb of sequence data. An early release that covered more than 550 HLA-typed donors contained 300 to 350 gigabases of sequencing data and tens of millions of unique TCR sequences. Of the roughly 410 genotyped donors, roughly 76% were placed in the genetic ancestry cluster associated with self-reported Caucasian donors. The study was designed to test whether signatures of past pathogen exposure could be identified by cataloging public T cell receptors. The T cell repertoires of under 700 subjects were profiled by immunosequencing and related to cytomegalovirus serostatus. A separate validation cohort of 100 to 150 different subjects was used in addition to the approximately 670-subject first cohort. To predict cytomegalovirus infection status, the study brought together high-throughput TCR immunosequencing, statistical association of individual TCRs with disease status, and machine learning. To study patterns of TCR occurrence, a later analysis re-analyzed previously published TCR beta repertoires from 550 to 800 donors and added high-resolution HLA genotyping. Rather than using new phenotypic data, the later analysis identified candidate immune exposures from TCR beta sequences and from how often those sequences occurred across donors. An earlier analysis of roughly 580 of the donors used high-throughput TCR beta sequencing to judge whether each TCR beta V gene segment behaved as functional or pseudogenic. Donor age, sex, ethnicity and CMV serostatus were compiled alongside the repertoire data. Genome-wide SNP genotypes for about 60% of the 666 donors were used in a later genetic analysis, which treated that subset as a discovery cohort. All discovery cohort repertoires had been generated using a single sequencing platform. HLA typing covered class I and class II loci at four-digit resolution. Typing coverage varied by locus: roughly 629-640 donors for A, B, C, DRB1 and DQB1; approximately 500 for DQA1; about 590 for DPA1; 400 to 480 for DPB1. Because of strong linkage in the cohort, roughly five DR-DQ haplotypes were treated as single units for association and clustering. On average, 235,054 unique TCR beta nucleotide sequences were sequenced per donor among some 430 genotyped donors of the cohort, with about 19% of those sequences being non-productive.

The cohort comprised 710 or so healthy bone marrow donors. All cohort members were sampled while nominally healthy, although unrecorded immune exposures were likely present. The donor tested CMV seropositive, placing the donor among the approximately 290 seropositive members of the cohort. Every donor gave a peripheral blood sample, and the peripheral blood mononuclear cells from that sample were used for TCR beta sequencing. Genomic DNA was extracted from the blood cell samples with the Qiagen DNeasy Blood Extraction Kit. The library was made by the immunoSEQ multiplex PCR assay. The multiplex PCR relied on a mix of 60 forward primers for TCR Vbeta segments and 13 reverse primers for TCR Jbeta segments. The CDR3 region of rearranged TCR beta genes was amplified from genomic DNA with a multiplex PCR assay. The Illumina HiSeq System was used to sequence the amplified TCR beta libraries as 87-base-pair reads. As for the original processing: Across the 500 to 750 repertoires, a later analysis counted tens of millions of unique TCR beta chains, roughly 11 million of which were shared by at least two donors. Raw reads were error-corrected and collapsed into unique sequences with a nearest-neighbor algorithm that merged closely related sequences to remove PCR and sequencing errors. V, D and J gene segments were assigned by aligning CDR3 sequences to IMGT reference sequences. Each retained sequence needed at least a six-nucleotide match to both a V gene segment and a J gene segment. Rearrangements were called productive when the CDR3 lacked stop codons and stayed in frame with V and J; all others were non-productive. Following IMGT convention, CDR3 was defined as the stretch from the second conserved V-encoded cysteine up to the conserved J-encoded phenylalanine. In an earlier analysis of around 600 of the donors, sequences lacking an unambiguous match to a single V gene segment were excluded. In an earlier analysis of approximately 550 of the donors, V segments were called functional above 56.7% productive rearrangements and were called segregating when the between-donor standard deviation exceeded 5%. A statistical classification framework was built to diagnose cytomegalovirus status from the catalog of TCR beta chain sequences. In a later analysis, TCR nucleotide sequences were compared against IMGT/GENE-DB human TR gene sequences so that V and J genes could be assigned. Using the TCRdist pipeline, a later analysis assigned CDR3 sequences along with most-parsimonious VDJ recombination scenarios. In a later analysis, each TCR beta chain was defined by its CDR3 amino acid sequence together with its V-gene family, and reads lacking a unique V-gene family were excluded. To address suspected cross-contamination and a sequencing artifact, a later analysis removed roughly 580 highly shared, low-generation-probability nucleotide sequences. In a later analysis, a clonal expansion index for each public chain was calculated from normalized within-repertoire ranks of inferred template counts. A later analysis computed generation probabilities with a VDJ recombination model fitted to out-of-frame rearrangements, and checked the results against IGoR. Hypergeometric tests were used in a later analysis to score TCR-TCR, TCR-HLA and TCR-CMV co-occurrence, with a repertoire-size bias correction applied to the TCR pairs. False discovery rates were estimated in a later analysis by permuting HLA or CMV assignments 20 times. In a later analysis, co-occurring TCRs were grouped using DBSCAN, with TCRdist sequence similarity added in when clustering inside HLA-allele-positive subsets. For co-occurrence clustering, repertoires with fewer than 30,000 or more than 120,000 public chains were excluded, along with a handful of repertoires with anomalous nucleotide sharing. TCRdb took this table from immuneACCESS and kept in-frame rearrangements with V and J called. Such tables lack part of the clones; where checked against another copy, unresolved V genes explain under half of the gap, and the rest is unexplained. V and J calls plus clone size are reproduced from that table; the DNA served to infer D and trimming. This sample is represented by about 130,000 clones; roughly 70% of them were singletons. The ten largest clones add up to 6.6% of the sample.

Broader findings and caveats from the paper: Because some donors lacked HLA typing at each locus, the association tests relied only on the typed subset. Some IMGT-functional V segments, including TRBV6-2 and TRBV6-3, could not be told apart with the 87-base-pair reads, so those segments were excluded. In a later analysis, HLA-associated TCR beta chains showed more clonal expansion and lower generation probabilities than non-associated chains that were equally common. According to a later genetic analysis, donors in an Asian-associated ancestry cluster had fewer N-insertions in productive TCRs than the roughly 670-donor mean. Three of the identified cytomegalovirus-associated TCR beta chains were confirmed in vitro to be specific for cytomegalovirus antigens. CMV serostatus was the only immune exposure information available for the cohort. Most TCR sequences were seen in very few donors, while some public TCRs were found in many individuals. An association between a missense DCLRE1C variant and V-gene and J-gene trimming of TCR beta chains was found in a later genetic analysis and replicated in an independent cohort. Sequencing depth was assumed to be roughly uniform across donors in the presence/absence analyses, though that assumption may not hold. According to a later analysis, TCR association rates differed among HLA loci, with DRB1 alleles showing the most associated TCRs and HLA-C alleles showing the fewest. According to the authors, the approach could potentially be generalized to other disease states and immunological phenotypes. A further reported finding was that TCR beta sequences accurately predicted the HLA-A and HLA-B alleles for most subjects in the first cohort. This cohort had only TCR beta chains sequenced, and the lack of alpha or paired-chain data limited which features could be detected. The study listed 150 to 200 TCR beta chains as associated with cytomegalovirus. Broadly in line with IMGT annotations, most TCR beta V segments showed up in productive rearrangements about 90% or about 30% of the time in an earlier analysis of several hundred of the donors. Linkage disequilibrium might explain the correlated functional status among segregating V segments, but an unknown experimental factor could not be ruled out. The classifier was reported to diagnose cytomegalovirus status with high specificity and sensitivity in both the original and validation cohorts. According to a later analysis, most CMV-associated TCR beta chains appeared to be HLA-restricted, and the HLA associations seemed to be driven largely by CMV exposure. A cluster of highly shared sequence variants was judged likely to be a technical artifact of the sequencing pipeline. Several of the top co-occurrence clusters appeared to be linked to parvovirus B19, influenza, CMV and Epstein-Barr virus, according to a later analysis. Assigning TCR associations to individual alleles was difficult when HLA alleles, especially DR and DQ, strongly co-occurred. Because counts were too low, seventeen rarely observed V segments, including chromosome 9 orphons, were left out of the earlier analysis of about 500 of the donors. A later analysis associated about 17,000 TCR beta sequences with specific HLA alleles at a false discovery rate of 0.05.

Counted from cysteine to phenylalanine, this CDR3 has 15 amino acids. Only the CDR3 region is kept as DNA, spanning 45 bases read in frame from base 1. The germline V gene (reference sequence) supplies CDR1 LNHDA and CDR2 SQIVND. The germline ends are 13 bases apart after V is trimmed by 0 bases and J by 7 bases. On this clone itself: The clone's antigen remains unknown. No qualities accompany the bases; no much larger clone lies one base away.

Sequenced: PBMCs. This TCR was sampled from a man aged 40-50 years in good health and CMV-seropositive. The sequence links TRBV19 to TRBJ1-5, with a tentative D gene TRBD1 over 6 matching bases. In nucleotides, the sequence is TGTGCCAGTAGTATAGAAGGGACAATCCCGCAGCCCCAGCATTTT. Its protein is CASSIEGTIPQPQHF.